The rows below give T cell receptor beta chains drawn from one sample of a study of brain metastases from non-small cell lung cancer. Data came from immunoSEQ multiplex PCR; TCRdb stores just in-frame clones and leaves some out. Counted here are 1,200 to 1,500 clones, roughly 80% occurring once; the ten biggest clones make up roughly 21%. Specimen: tumor-adjacent normal tissue. These receptors were collected from a donor at least 40 years old with non-small cell lung cancer. The CDR3 runs from the conserved cysteine through the conserved F or W. D genes are given only for firm matches. A clone size is listed for some rows: how often the clone was seen (once, few, many), or a class if it is expanded.

d_call: TRBD1; clone_size: NA; j_call: TRBJ1-2; v_call: TRBV28; cdr3_length: 15; cdr3_aa: CASSSAGTAKKGYTF; cdr3_nt: TGTGCCAGCAGTTCCGCCGGGACAGCCAAGAAAGGCTACACCTTC
d_call: TRBD2; clone_size: NA; j_call: TRBJ2-7; v_call: TRBV19; cdr3_length: 15; cdr3_aa: CASATGTSGAYEQYF; cdr3_nt: TGTGCCAGTGCCACCGGGACTAGCGGGGCCTACGAGCAGTACTTC
d_call: TRBD2; clone_size: NA; j_call: TRBJ2-2; v_call: TRBV27; cdr3_length: 15; cdr3_aa: CASRSSGRETGELFF; cdr3_nt: TGTGCCAGCAGATCTAGCGGGAGGGAGACCGGGGAGCTGTTTTTT
d_call: NA; clone_size: NA; j_call: TRBJ2-3; v_call: TRBV11-3; cdr3_length: 14; cdr3_aa: CASSSADSTDTQYF; cdr3_nt: TGTGCCAGCAGTTCGGCCGACAGCACAGATACGCAGTATTTT
d_call: NA; clone_size: NA; j_call: TRBJ2-7; v_call: TRBV18; cdr3_length: 14; cdr3_aa: CASSPSPGIYEQYF; cdr3_nt: TGTGCCAGCTCACCCTCGCCGGGGATCTACGAGCAGTACTTC
d_call: NA; clone_size: NA; j_call: TRBJ1-3; v_call: TRBV5-1; cdr3_length: 17; cdr3_aa: CASSLGGGFLDGNTIYF; cdr3_nt: TGCGCCAGCAGCTTGGGAGGCGGATTTCTGGACGGAAACACCATATATTTT
d_call: TRBD2; clone_size: NA; j_call: TRBJ2-2; v_call: TRBV15; cdr3_length: 18; cdr3_aa: CATSRPTWGAGGTGELFF; cdr3_nt: TGTGCCACCAGCAGACCTACTTGGGGAGCGGGAGGCACCGGGGAGCTGTTTTTT
d_call: NA; clone_size: NA; j_call: TRBJ1-6; v_call: TRBV7-2; cdr3_length: 13; cdr3_aa: CASSLGKGNSLHF; cdr3_nt: TGTGCCAGCAGCTTAGGAAAGGGAAACTCCCTCCACTTT
d_call: NA; clone_size: NA; j_call: TRBJ1-4; v_call: TRBV20-1; cdr3_length: 10; cdr3_aa: CSARGPKLFF; cdr3_nt: TGCAGTGCTAGAGGCCCTAAACTGTTTTTT
d_call: NA; clone_size: NA; j_call: TRBJ2-5; v_call: TRBV3-1/TRBV3-2; cdr3_length: 12; cdr3_aa: CASSRMEETQYF; cdr3_nt: TGTGCCAGCAGTCGTATGGAAGAGACCCAGTACTTC
d_call: NA; clone_size: once; j_call: TRBJ2-7; v_call: TRBV2; cdr3_length: 14; cdr3_aa: CASSEGIVPYEQYF; cdr3_nt: TGTGCCAGCAGTGAAGGGATTGTCCCCTACGAACAGTACTTC
d_call: TRBD1; clone_size: NA; j_call: TRBJ2-5; v_call: TRBV7-2; cdr3_length: 15; cdr3_aa: CASSEGQGLQETQYF; cdr3_nt: TGTGCCAGCAGCGAGGGACAGGGCCTACAAGAGACCCAGTACTTC
d_call: TRBD2; clone_size: NA; j_call: TRBJ2-7; v_call: TRBV5-4; cdr3_length: 17; cdr3_aa: CASSQGSSGRISYEQYF; cdr3_nt: TGTGCCAGCAGCCAAGGGTCTAGCGGGAGGATCTCCTACGAGCAGTACTTC
d_call: NA; clone_size: NA; j_call: TRBJ1-3; v_call: TRBV15; cdr3_length: 17; cdr3_aa: CATSRDVGGRSGNTIYF; cdr3_nt: TGTGCTACCAGCAGAGATGTGGGGGGCCGCTCTGGAAACACCATATATTTT
d_call: TRBD2; clone_size: few; j_call: TRBJ2-7; v_call: TRBV19; cdr3_length: 15; cdr3_aa: CASSPGTSGTYEQYF; cdr3_nt: TGTGCCAGTAGTCCCGGGACTAGCGGGACCTACGAGCAGTACTTC
d_call: NA; clone_size: NA; j_call: TRBJ1-1; v_call: TRBV29-1; cdr3_length: 17; cdr3_aa: CSVLNENGGLMNTEAFF; cdr3_nt: TGCAGCGTTCTCAACGAAAATGGAGGGCTCATGAACACTGAAGCTTTCTTT
d_call: TRBD1; clone_size: NA; j_call: TRBJ1-1; v_call: TRBV6-5; cdr3_length: 14; cdr3_aa: CASNPGQVNTEAFF; cdr3_nt: TGTGCCAGCAACCCGGGACAGGTTAACACTGAAGCTTTCTTT
d_call: NA; clone_size: NA; j_call: TRBJ2-1; v_call: TRBV19; cdr3_length: 12; cdr3_aa: CATGRELNEQFF; cdr3_nt: TGTGCCACTGGGCGGGAACTCAATGAGCAGTTCTTC
d_call: TRBD2; clone_size: few; j_call: TRBJ2-5; v_call: TRBV28; cdr3_length: 15; cdr3_aa: CASSLLAGGGETQYF; cdr3_nt: TGTGCCAGCAGTTTATTGGCGGGGGGCGGGGAGACCCAGTACTTC
d_call: TRBD2; clone_size: NA; j_call: TRBJ2-3; v_call: TRBV9; cdr3_length: 17; cdr3_aa: CASSVDGLAGSTDTQYF; cdr3_nt: TGTGCCAGCAGCGTAGATGGGCTAGCGGGGAGCACAGATACGCAGTATTTT
d_call: NA; clone_size: NA; j_call: TRBJ2-7; v_call: TRBV10-2; cdr3_length: 12; cdr3_aa: CASGTPRLEQYF; cdr3_nt: TGCGCCAGCGGGACTCCACGTCTCGAGCAGTACTTC
d_call: TRBD2; clone_size: NA; j_call: TRBJ2-7; v_call: TRBV19; cdr3_length: 15; cdr3_aa: CASSIHSGSRNEQYF; cdr3_nt: TGTGCCAGTAGTATCCATAGCGGGAGCAGAAACGAGCAGTACTTC
d_call: TRBD2; clone_size: NA; j_call: TRBJ2-2; v_call: TRBV10-3; cdr3_length: 16; cdr3_aa: CAISLAGEGNTGELFF; cdr3_nt: TGTGCCATCAGTCTAGCGGGAGAAGGAAACACCGGGGAGCTGTTTTTT
d_call: NA; clone_size: few; j_call: TRBJ1-1; v_call: TRBV6-4; cdr3_length: 14; cdr3_aa: CASSATDRNTEAFF; cdr3_nt: TGTGCCAGCAGTGCTACGGACAGGAACACTGAAGCTTTCTTT
d_call: NA; clone_size: NA; j_call: TRBJ2-5; v_call: TRBV11-1; cdr3_length: 14; cdr3_aa: CASSSPQETETQYF; cdr3_nt: TGTGCCAGCAGCTCCCCACAGGAGACAGAGACCCAGTACTTC
d_call: TRBD2; clone_size: once; j_call: TRBJ2-1; v_call: TRBV27; cdr3_length: 15; cdr3_aa: CASEPIAGDLGEQFF; cdr3_nt: TGTGCCAGCGAACCGATAGCGGGAGACCTGGGTGAGCAGTTCTTC
d_call: NA; clone_size: NA; j_call: TRBJ2-7; v_call: TRBV12-3/TRBV12-4; cdr3_length: 11; cdr3_aa: CASSSGGEQYF; cdr3_nt: TGTGCCAGCAGTTCTGGGGGAGAGCAGTACTTC
d_call: NA; clone_size: NA; j_call: TRBJ2-7; v_call: TRBV28; cdr3_length: 11; cdr3_aa: CASSSRDEQYF; cdr3_nt: TGTGCCAGCAGCTCCCGCGACGAGCAGTACTTC
d_call: NA; clone_size: once; j_call: TRBJ2-2; v_call: TRBV7-2; cdr3_length: 13; cdr3_aa: CASSSRTRGELFF; cdr3_nt: TGTGCCAGCAGCTCCCGGACCCGCGGGGAGCTGTTTTTT
d_call: TRBD2; clone_size: NA; j_call: TRBJ2-3; v_call: TRBV7-2; cdr3_length: 15; cdr3_aa: CASSQTSGSPDTQYF; cdr3_nt: TGTGCCAGCAGCCAAACTAGCGGGAGCCCAGATACGCAGTATTTT